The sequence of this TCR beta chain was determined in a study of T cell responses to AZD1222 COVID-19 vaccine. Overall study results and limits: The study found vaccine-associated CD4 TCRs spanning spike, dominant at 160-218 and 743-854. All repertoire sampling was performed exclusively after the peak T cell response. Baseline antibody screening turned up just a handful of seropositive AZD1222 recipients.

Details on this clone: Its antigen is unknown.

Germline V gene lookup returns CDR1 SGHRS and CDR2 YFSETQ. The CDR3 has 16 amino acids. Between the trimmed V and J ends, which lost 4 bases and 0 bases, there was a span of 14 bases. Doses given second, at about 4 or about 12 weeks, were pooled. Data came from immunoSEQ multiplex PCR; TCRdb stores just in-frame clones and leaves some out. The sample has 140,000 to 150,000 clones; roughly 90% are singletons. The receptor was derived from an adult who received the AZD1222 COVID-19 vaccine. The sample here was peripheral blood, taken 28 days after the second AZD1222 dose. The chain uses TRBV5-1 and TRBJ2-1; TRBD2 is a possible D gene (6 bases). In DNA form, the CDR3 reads TGCGCCAGCAGCCGGATTCGGGGGAGCTCCTACAATGAGCAGTTCTTC. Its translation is CASSRIRGSSYNEQFF.